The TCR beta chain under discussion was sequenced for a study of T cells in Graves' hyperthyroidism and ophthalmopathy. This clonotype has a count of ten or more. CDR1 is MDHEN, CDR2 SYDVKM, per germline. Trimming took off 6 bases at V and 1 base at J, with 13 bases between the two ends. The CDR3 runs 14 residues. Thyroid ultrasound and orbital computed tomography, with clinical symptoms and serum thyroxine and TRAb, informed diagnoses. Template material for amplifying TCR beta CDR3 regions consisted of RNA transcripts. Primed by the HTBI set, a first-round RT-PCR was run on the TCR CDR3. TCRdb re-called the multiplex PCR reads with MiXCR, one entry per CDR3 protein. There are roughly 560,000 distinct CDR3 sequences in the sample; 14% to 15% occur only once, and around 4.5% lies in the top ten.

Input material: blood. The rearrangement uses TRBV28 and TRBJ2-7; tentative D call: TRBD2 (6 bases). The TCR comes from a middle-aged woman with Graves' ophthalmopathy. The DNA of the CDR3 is TGTGCCAGCAGCCCTAGCGCCCCATCCTACGAGCAGTACTTC. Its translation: CASSPSAPSYEQYF.